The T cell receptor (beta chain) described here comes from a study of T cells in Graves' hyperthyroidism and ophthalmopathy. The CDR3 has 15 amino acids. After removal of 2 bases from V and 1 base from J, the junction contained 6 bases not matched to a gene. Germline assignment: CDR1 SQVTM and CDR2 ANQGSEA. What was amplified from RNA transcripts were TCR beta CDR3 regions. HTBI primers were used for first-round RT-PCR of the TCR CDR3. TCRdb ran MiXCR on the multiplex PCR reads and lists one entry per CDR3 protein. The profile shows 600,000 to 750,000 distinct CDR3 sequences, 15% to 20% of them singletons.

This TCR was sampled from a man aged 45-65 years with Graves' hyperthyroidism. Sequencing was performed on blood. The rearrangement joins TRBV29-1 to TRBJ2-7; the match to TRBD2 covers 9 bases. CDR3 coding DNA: TGCAGCGTTGAAAGCCTAGCGGGGTCATCCTACGAGCAGTACTTC. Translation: CSVESLAGSSYEQYF.